These 20 T cell receptor beta chains share one sample of origin, sequenced in a study of cytomegalovirus exposure and HLA in healthy donors. Primers: 60 Vbeta forward and 13 Jbeta reverse. The protocol was immunoSEQ multiplex PCR, while the TCRdb copy is restricted to in-frame clones and leaves out a portion. The sample has about 93,000 clones; approximately 68% are singletons. The sample consisted of PBMCs. The receptors derive from a boy between 5 and 17 years old in good health and CMV-seropositive.

The CDR3, as DNA: TGCGCCAGCAGGACCGACTGGCCCGAAAAACTGTTTTTT. This gives the protein CASRTDWPEKLFF. The V call is TRBV10-1, the J call TRBJ1-4; D remains ambiguous. The CDR3 covers 13 residues. V shed 6 bases and J shed 8 bases, with 13 bases lying between them. Germline-derived CDR1 and CDR2 are WNHNN and SYGVQD (reference sequence).

The gene calls are TRBV5-4 and TRBJ2-7; TRBD2 aligns across 10 bases. CDR3 size: 15 residues. Germline lookup yields CDR1 SGHNT and CDR2 YYREEE (reference sequence). V lost 4 bases, J lost 1 base, and 5 bases stayed unmatched. In DNA, the CDR3 is TGTGCCAGCAGCGTGACTAGCGGGCCTTCCTACGAGCAGTACTTC. It specifies CASSVTSGPSYEQYF.

This chain joins TRBV14 and TRBJ2-7; TRBD2 agrees at 11 bases. The J segment lost 0 bases and the V segment lost 6 bases, leaving 7 bases of the junction unmatched. The length of the CDR3 is 16 residues. Germline V gene data show CDR1 as SGHDN and CDR2 as FVKESK. The CDR3 bases are TGTGCCAGCAGTCGTTTGACTAGCGGGATCTCCTACGAGCAGTACTTC. As protein: CASSRLTSGISYEQYF.

Of note for this clone: One end of the junction fails to match germline, which may point to a read error. J is TRBJ1-5 and V is TRBV15; 8 nucleotides align to TRBD1. The germline gives CDR1 LNHNV, CDR2 YYDKDF (reference sequence). This CDR3 is 16 amino acids long. The CDR3 spells CATSRDRAGGNQPQNF. The CDR3 DNA follows: TGTGCCACCAGCAGGGACAGGGCGGGTGGCAATCAGCCCCAGAATTTT.

J is TRBJ2-7 and V is TRBV21-1; the D segment call TRBD2 is taken from the table without a DNA check. TRBV21-1 constitutes a pseudogene. The CDR3 spans 13 residues. The CDR3 sequence: CASSSWPSDEQYF. The CDR3, as DNA: TGTGCCAGCAGCAGCTGGCCTAGCGACGAGCAGTACTTC.

About this clone itself: Other DNA sequences in the same sample also yield this CDR3. V usage is TRBV18 and J usage is TRBJ1-1, with TRBD1 matching 9 bases. This CDR3 has 14 amino acids. The trim removed 5 bases at V and 3 bases at J, leaving 4 bases unmatched. Per germline, CDR1 KGHSH and CDR2 LQKENI. The CDR3 region has the DNA TGTGCCAGCTCAGTACAGGGGGCGGACACTGAAGCTTTCTTT. This encodes CASSVQGADTEAFF.

This clone has a handful of counts. The V call is TRBV5-6, the J call TRBJ2-6; D unclear. The germline V gene has CDR1 SGHDT and CDR2 YYEEEE. CDR3 length equals 18 residues. The V end was cut by 2 bases, the J end by 0 bases, with 15 bases between. The CDR3 protein is CASSFPGSSFSGANVLTF. The CDR3 region has the DNA TGTGCCAGCAGCTTCCCCGGGTCGAGCTTCTCTGGGGCCAACGTCCTGACTTTC.

This clone was counted a few times. J is TRBJ1-2 and V is TRBV7-2; D is uncertain. Trimming shortened V by 3 bases and J by 6 bases, and 17 bases separated the two germline ends. The CDR3 contains 15 residues. In germline, CDR1 is SGHTA, CDR2 FQGNSA. The CDR3 nucleotides are TGTGCCAGCAGCTTCGCGGGCCGGGGTATGGATGGCTACACCTTC. This encodes CASSFAGRGMDGYTF. The variable domain in full, with the rest retrieved from reference TRBV7-2 and TRBJ1-2, is GAGVSQSPSNKVTEKGKDVELRCDPISGHTALYWYRQSLGQGLEFLIYFQGNSAPDKSGLPSDRFSAERTGGSVSTLTIQRTQQEDSAVYLCASSFAGRGMDGYTFGSGTRLTVV.

V and J are TRBV5-5 and TRBJ1-1; D call uncertain. The CDR3 has 14 amino acids. Looked up from germline, CDR1 is SGHKS and CDR2 is YYEKEE (reference sequence). Between the trimmed V and J ends, which lost 4 bases and 0 bases, there was a span of 10 bases. The CDR3 nucleotides are TGTGCCAGCAGCCCTAAACTCGTGAACACTGAAGCTTTCTTT. Encoded protein: CASSPKLVNTEAFF.

The chain has TRBV7-3 and TRBJ2-1; D remains unclear. The CDR3 totals 13 residues. V was pared by 0 bases and J by 3 bases, with 3 bases between. Germline V gives CDR1 SGHTA, CDR2 FQGTGA. The CDR3 loop is CASSLTRYNEQFF. The CDR3 DNA reads TGTGCCAGCAGCTTAACTCGCTACAATGAGCAGTTCTTC.

This chain links TRBV7-3 with TRBJ2-1; D is unresolved. The V end lost 3 bases, the J end lost 5 bases, and 8 bases lay between the germline ends. Germline V gives CDR1 SGHTA, CDR2 FQGTGA. The CDR3 contains 13 residues. CDR3 sequence: CASSFATNNEQFF. The CDR3 region has the DNA TGTGCCAGCAGCTTTGCTACCAACAATGAGCAGTTCTTC.

The rearrangement joins TRBV5-1 to TRBJ2-5; possible D gene TRBD2, 6 bases. Germline assignment: CDR1 SGHRS and CDR2 YFSETQ. CDR3 length equals 16 residues. Trimming removed 0 bases at V and 5 bases at J, with 17 bases between. The CDR3 DNA is TGCGCCAGCAGCTTGGAGGGTAGCGGCCGCCCCGAGACCCAGTACTTC. This sequence encodes CASSLEGSGRPETQYF.

The CDR3 sequence is CASSAPAGIVRYGYTF. The CDR3 coding sequence is TGTGCCAGCAGCGCTCCTGCGGGGATCGTCCGCTATGGCTACACCTTC. This chain links TRBV9 with TRBJ1-2, with no clear D. The CDR3 has 16 amino acids. CDR1 SGDLS and CDR2 YYNGEE come from the germline V gene. V lost 3 bases, J lost 4 bases, and 19 bases lay in between.

This clone was picked up one time. The chain couples TRBV9 to TRBJ1-1; D is uncertain. Germline V gene data show CDR1 as SGDLS and CDR2 as YYNGEE. The CDR3 has 14 amino acids. V was trimmed by 4 bases and J by 1 base, leaving 11 bases between them. Here the CDR3 DNA reads TGTGCCAGCAGCCCACGACACCAGAACACTGAAGCTTTCTTT. It is translated as CASSPRHQNTEAFF.

As concerns this clone: Relative to the germline gene, one junction end is altered; a read error may explain this. The genes are TRBV30 and TRBJ1-5, with TRBD1 matching over 8 bases. Germline values: CDR1 GTSNPN, CDR2 SVGIG (reference sequence). There are 15 residues in the CDR3. CDR3 region: CAWSGDAGGNQPQNF. The CDR3 DNA reads TGTGCCTGGAGCGGGGACGCAGGGGGCAATCAGCCCCAGAATTTT.

J is TRBJ1-6 and V is TRBV27; the match to TRBD1 covers 8 bases. Germline V gene lookup returns CDR1 MNHEY and CDR2 SMNVEV (reference sequence). This CDR3 comprises 15 residues. J lost 9 bases, V lost 6 bases, and 10 bases had no gene match. CDR3 nucleotide sequence: TGTGCCAGCAGCTCGAGGGGGACAGGCGGTTCACCCCTCCACTTT. Residues: CASSSRGTGGSPLHF.

This clone was seen more than once but under ten times. The chain couples TRBV4-2 to TRBJ2-1, with 8 nucleotides matching TRBD1. The germline gives CDR1 LGHNA, CDR2 YNFKEQ. The CDR3 runs to 15 residues. J lost 5 bases, V lost 3 bases, and 6 bases had no gene match. The CDR3 here is CASSQQGAQNNEQFF. The CDR3 region has the DNA TGTGCCAGCAGCCAGCAGGGGGCTCAGAACAATGAGCAGTTCTTC.

On this clone: Compared with germline, one end of the junction differs, possibly owing to a read error. CDR3 sequence: CSVALRTGQDGYPF. The CDR3 region has the DNA TGCAGCGTTGCTCTCCGTACAGGGCAGGATGGCTACCCCTTC. The chain couples TRBV29-1 to TRBJ1-2, with TRBD1 as a possible D gene (6 bases). The germline V gene has CDR1 SQVTM and CDR2 ANQGSEA. The CDR3 sequence is 14 residues long.

J is TRBJ1-1 and V is TRBV7-9, with 8 bases matching TRBD1. The CDR3 consists of 15 residues. Losses at the gene ends were 1 base for V and 1 base for J; bases not matched to a gene: 2. Germline V gene data show CDR1 as SEHNR and CDR2 as FQNEAQ (reference sequence). The CDR3 DNA reads TGTGCCAGCAGCTTAGAAGGGACAGGGAACACTGAAGCTTTCTTT. Translation gives CASSLEGTGNTEAFF.

The chain links TRBV5-6 to TRBJ2-7, with 7 bases that match TRBD1. CDR1 is SGHDT and CDR2 is YYEEEE in the germline V gene. The CDR3 sequence is 13 residues long. V was pared by 4 bases and J by 3 bases, with 4 bases of the junction left unmatched. CDR3 protein: CASSPGQHYEQYF. CDR3 DNA sequence: TGTGCCAGCAGCCCGGGACAGCACTACGAGCAGTACTTC.